Below, one TCR beta chain is given with its context. This sample was taken from a study of blood T cell repertoires in COVID-19. Looking at the study overall: Sources were T cells, B-cell-depleted T cells, or PBMCs; the material itself was cDNA or gDNA.

V was cut by 4 bases and J by 5 bases, with 18 bases left in between. The CDR3 sequence is 15 residues long. Germline-derived CDR1 and CDR2 are SGHRS and YFSETQ. This table comes from immunoSEQ multiplex PCR, and its TCRdb copy is limited to in-frame clones, with some not included. The table lists under 200,000 clones, about 88% of them singletons. This receptor was obtained from an elderly woman with acute or convalescent COVID-19. Specimen: peripheral blood. The chain couples TRBV5-1 to TRBJ2-5, with a weak D call TRBD2 (6 bases). Here the CDR3 DNA reads TGCGCCAGCAGCATCTTCGGGCAGGGACTGGAGACCCAGTACTTC. This gives the protein CASSIFGQGLETQYF.